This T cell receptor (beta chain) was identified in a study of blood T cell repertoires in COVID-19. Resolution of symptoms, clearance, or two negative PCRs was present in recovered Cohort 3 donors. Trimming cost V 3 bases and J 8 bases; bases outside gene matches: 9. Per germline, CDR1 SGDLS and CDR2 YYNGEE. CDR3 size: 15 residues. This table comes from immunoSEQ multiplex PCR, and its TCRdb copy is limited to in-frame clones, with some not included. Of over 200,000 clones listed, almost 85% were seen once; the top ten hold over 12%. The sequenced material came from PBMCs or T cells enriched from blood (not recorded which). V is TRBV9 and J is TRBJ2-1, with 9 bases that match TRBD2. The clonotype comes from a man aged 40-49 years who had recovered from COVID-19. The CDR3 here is CASSAASGVSYEQFF. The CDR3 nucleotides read TGTGCCAGCAGCGCTGCTAGCGGGGTATCCTATGAGCAGTTCTTC.